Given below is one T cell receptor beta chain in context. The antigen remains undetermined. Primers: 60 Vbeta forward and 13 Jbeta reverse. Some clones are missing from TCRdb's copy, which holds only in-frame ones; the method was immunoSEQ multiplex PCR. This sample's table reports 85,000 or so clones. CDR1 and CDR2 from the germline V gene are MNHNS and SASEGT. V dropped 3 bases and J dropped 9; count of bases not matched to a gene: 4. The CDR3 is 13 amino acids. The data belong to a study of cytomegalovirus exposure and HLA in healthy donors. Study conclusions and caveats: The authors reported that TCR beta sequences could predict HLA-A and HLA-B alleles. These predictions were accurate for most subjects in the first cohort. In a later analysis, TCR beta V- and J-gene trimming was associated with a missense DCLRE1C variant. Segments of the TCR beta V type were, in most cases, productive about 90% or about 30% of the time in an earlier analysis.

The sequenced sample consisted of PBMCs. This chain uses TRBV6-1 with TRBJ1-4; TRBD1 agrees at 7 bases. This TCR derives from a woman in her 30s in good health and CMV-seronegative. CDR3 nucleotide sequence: TGTGCCAGCAGTGATAGACAGGGTCAAAAACTGTTTTTT. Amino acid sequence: CASSDRQGQKLFF.